This TCR beta chain comes out of a study of cytomegalovirus exposure and HLA in healthy donors. The length of the CDR3 is 16 residues. Germline values: CDR1 SGHTA, CDR2 FQGNSA. The J segment lost 2 bases and the V segment lost 2 bases, leaving 3 bases of the junction unmatched. Vbeta (60) and Jbeta (13) primers were used in the PCR. The method was immunoSEQ multiplex PCR; TCRdb's version includes in-frame clones alone and lacks a portion of them. The data hold about 98,000 clones, with about 81% observed a single time. The sample was PBMCs. This clonotype originated in a man aged 18 to 29 in good health and CMV-seropositive. V gene TRBV7-2 combines with J gene TRBJ2-3; 11 bases line up with TRBD2. CDR3 sequence (DNA): TGTGCCAGCAGCTTAACTAGCGGGGGCAACACAGATACGCAGTATTTT. Amino acid sequence: CASSLTSGGNTDTQYF.